This T cell receptor (beta chain) was identified during a study of T-cell reconstitution after alpha-beta-depleted transplantation in children. General study results and limits: Several hundred graft clones that had expanded were reportedly the source of alpha-beta T cells about two months after transplant. By one year post-transplant, T-cell counts and diversity largely arose from T cells that were newly produced. Surviving recipient T cells and thymic progenitors underlay high day-60 TCRbeta diversity in some patients.

Germline lookup yields CDR1 SEHNR and CDR2 FQNEAQ (reference sequence). The V and J ends lost 5 bases and 1 base, in that order; junction bases with no gene match: 6. CDR3 length: 15 amino acids. Sample share makes this clonotype medium-sized. Its antigen is unidentified. The TCRbeta library was prepared with unique molecular identifiers. TCRdb re-called the PCR reads with MiXCR, one entry per CDR3 protein. The sample gives around 4,200 distinct CDR3 sequences, around 12% of which show up once; about 29% is in the top ten. This chain links TRBV7-9 with TRBJ1-1; 8 bases map to TRBD1. The sequence derives from a male patient aged 2-15 years who had a stem cell transplant for acute lymphoblastic leukemia, so the T cells may come from the graft donor. Sequencing used PBMCs, mostly from graft donor cells, obtained 60 days after TCRalphabeta/CD19-depleted stem cell transplant. This CDR3 is CASSPSQGANTEAFF. As DNA, the CDR3 is TGTGCCAGCAGCCCCTCGCAGGGGGCGAACACTGAAGCTTTCTTT.